Listed below are T cell receptor beta chains from one sample, sequenced in a study of regulatory T cells in long-lasting Graves disease. TCRdb reprocessed the multiplex PCR reads with MiXCR, giving one entry per CDR3 protein. The sample holds 200,000 to 250,000 distinct CDR3 sequences, about 17% seen once. The sequences come from peripheral blood mononuclear cells (PBMCs), collected at new diagnosis, from a patient treated with antithyroid drugs. The receptors here all came from a female donor with Graves disease. Each CDR3 is given without its conserved first and last residue.

v_gene,j_gene,CDR3aa
TRBV7-3,TRBJ2-2,ASSLTGPNTGELF
TRBV4-1,TRBJ1-3,ASSQAVDRGNTIY
TRBV28,TRBJ1-1,ASKKESEAF
TRBV20-1,TRBJ2-7,SAGDSRYEQY
TRBV19,TRBJ1-2,ASSIPDTRANYGYT
TRBV6-1,TRBJ1-4,ASSRAPGQVEKLF
TRBV4-1,TRBJ2-3,ASSVLIGDTQY
TRBV11-3,TRBJ2-1,ASSPSGGDEQF
TRBV7-3,TRBJ2-7,ASSPIEGREGLHEQY
TRBV11-2,NA,ASSLNTLETQY
TRBV6-2/TRBV6-3,TRBJ1-2,ASTDGTGGTGGYT
TRBV7-9,TRBJ1-2,ASGRGGDGYT
TRBV24-1,TRBJ2-1,ATSGAESYNEQF
TRBV20-1,TRBJ1-3,SATVQGNTIY
TRBV18,TRBJ1-1,ASTEHKRGTEAF
TRBV6-1,TRBJ2-1,ASSTNEQF
TRBV19,TRBJ1-5,ASSIGAGLHQPQH
TRBV7-9,TRBJ2-2,ASTPRVWANTGELF
TRBV27,TRBJ2-1,ASSLKGVATLLRDEQF
TRBV4-3,TRBJ2-6,ASSQETPGTGGSGANVLT
TRBV5-1,TRBJ1-1,ASSEGGTEAF
TRBV6-2/TRBV6-3,TRBJ2-2,ASSYDNTGELF
TRBV7-8,TRBJ1-1,ASSPMGALEAF
TRBV6-1,TRBJ2-7,ASSDYLAPNYEQY
TRBV28,TRBJ2-7,ASSGMYEQY
TRBV7-9,TRBJ2-1,ASSTDGASSYNEQF
TRBV11-3,TRBJ2-3,ASTRQGRLFGTDTQY
TRBV27,TRBJ2-7,ASSLYGTGEQY
TRBV11-2,TRBJ2-7,ASSFSGRAWGEQY